Listed below are T cell receptor beta chains from one sample, sequenced in a study of blood T cell repertoires in COVID-19. TCRdb's table, derived via immunoSEQ multiplex PCR, lists solely in-frame clones and lacks some. The profile shows tens of thousands of clones, around nine tenths of them singletons. Sequenced: peripheral blood. All receptors come from a man aged 50 to 59 with acute or convalescent COVID-19. Both conserved end residues are part of each CDR3. D genes are given only for firm matches. Size is omitted from some rows. Given values are once, few, many or a class for expanded clones.

V gene: TRBV18
J gene: TRBJ1-6
clone size: -
D gene: -
CDR3 protein: CASSVNRDSPLHF
CDR3 DNA: TGTGCCAGCTCAGTTAACAGGGATTCACCCCTCCACTTT

V gene: TRBV19
J gene: TRBJ1-1
clone size: -
D gene: -
CDR3 protein: CASRLQGSNTEAFF
CDR3 DNA: TGTGCCAGTAGACTACAGGGAAGTAACACTGAAGCTTTCTTT

V gene: TRBV12-5
J gene: TRBJ2-2
clone size: -
D gene: TRBD1
CDR3 protein: CASGLVVRGGLSNTGELFF
CDR3 DNA: TGTGCTAGTGGTTTGGTAGTTCGAGGGGGCTTAAGTAACACCGGGGAGCTGTTTTTT

V gene: TRBV3-1/TRBV3-2
J gene: TRBJ1-5
clone size: -
D gene: -
CDR3 protein: CASSQGGDQPQHF
CDR3 DNA: TGTGCCAGCAGCCAAGGGGGGGATCAGCCCCAGCATTTT

V gene: TRBV2
J gene: TRBJ2-1
clone size: -
D gene: TRBD1
CDR3 protein: CASSKRTGSYNEQFF
CDR3 DNA: TGTGCCAGCAGTAAAAGGACAGGGTCCTACAATGAGCAGTTCTTC

V gene: TRBV7-9
J gene: TRBJ2-1
clone size: once
D gene: TRBD1
CDR3 protein: CASSYQRQGRGEQFF
CDR3 DNA: TGTGCCAGCAGTTACCAGAGACAGGGAAGAGGTGAGCAGTTCTTC

V gene: TRBV6-5
J gene: TRBJ1-1
clone size: -
D gene: -
CDR3 protein: CASTYEGGVGTEAFF
CDR3 DNA: TGTGCCAGCACCTATGAAGGGGGAGTAGGGACTGAAGCTTTCTTT

V gene: TRBV2
J gene: TRBJ2-4
clone size: -
D gene: TRBD1
CDR3 protein: CASTQEGAQGNIQYF
CDR3 DNA: TGTGCCAGCACTCAAGAGGGGGCTCAGGGTAACATTCAGTACTTC

V gene: TRBV15
J gene: TRBJ2-1
clone size: few
D gene: TRBD2
CDR3 protein: CATSRGGRGVYNEQFF
CDR3 DNA: TGTGCCACCAGCAGAGGGGGGCGGGGGGTCTACAATGAGCAGTTCTTC

V gene: TRBV4-1
J gene: TRBJ1-6
clone size: once
D gene: TRBD1
CDR3 protein: CASSQAPRDRGNSPLHF
CDR3 DNA: TGCGCCAGCAGCCAGGCACCCCGGGACAGAGGAAACTCACCCCTCCACTTT

V gene: TRBV19
J gene: TRBJ2-3
clone size: -
D gene: TRBD2
CDR3 protein: CASSTSGTRGDTQYF
CDR3 DNA: TGTGCCAGTAGTACTAGTGGGACTAGGGGAGATACGCAGTATTTT

V gene: TRBV15
J gene: TRBJ2-5
clone size: -
D gene: -
CDR3 protein: CATSRGGVETQYF
CDR3 DNA: TGTGCCACCAGCAGAGGGGGGGTGGAGACCCAGTACTTC

V gene: TRBV28
J gene: TRBJ1-5
clone size: -
D gene: -
CDR3 protein: CASSFGTVDSNQPQHF
CDR3 DNA: TGTGCCAGCAGTTTCGGGACTGTGGATAGCAATCAGCCCCAGCATTTT

V gene: TRBV6-6
J gene: TRBJ1-4
clone size: -
D gene: -
CDR3 protein: CASSSPPTATNEKLFF
CDR3 DNA: TGTGCCAGCAGTTCACCACCTACTGCAACTAATGAAAAACTGTTTTTT

V gene: TRBV5-1
J gene: TRBJ2-3
clone size: few
D gene: -
CDR3 protein: CASSRTASYSTDTQYF
CDR3 DNA: TGCGCCAGCAGCAGGACAGCCAGCTATAGCACAGATACGCAGTATTTT

V gene: TRBV19
J gene: TRBJ1-4
clone size: -
D gene: -
CDR3 protein: CASSILGGNEKLFF
CDR3 DNA: TGTGCCAGTAGTATACTAGGCGGGAATGAAAAACTGTTTTTT

V gene: TRBV11-2
J gene: TRBJ1-2
clone size: once
D gene: TRBD1
CDR3 protein: CASSYTGGGGYTF
CDR3 DNA: TGTGCCAGCAGCTACACAGGGGGAGGGGGCTACACCTTC

V gene: TRBV7-3
J gene: TRBJ1-1
clone size: -
D gene: -
CDR3 protein: CASSLSGVRGEAFF
CDR3 DNA: TGTGCCAGCAGCTTATCGGGGGTCAGAGGTGAAGCTTTCTTT

V gene: TRBV19
J gene: TRBJ1-2
clone size: few
D gene: -
CDR3 protein: CASSISGFSSSGYTF
CDR3 DNA: TGTGCCAGTAGTATTTCGGGGTTCTCTTCGTCCGGCTACACCTTC

V gene: TRBV27
J gene: TRBJ2-2
clone size: -
D gene: TRBD1
CDR3 protein: CASSRQGGSTGELFF
CDR3 DNA: TGTGCCAGCTCGAGACAGGGCGGGTCCACCGGGGAGCTGTTTTTT

V gene: TRBV3-1/TRBV3-2
J gene: TRBJ2-1
clone size: -
D gene: TRBD1
CDR3 protein: CASSSTGTAYNEQFF
CDR3 DNA: TGTGCCAGCAGCTCGACAGGGACAGCCTACAATGAGCAGTTCTTC

V gene: TRBV9
J gene: TRBJ1-2
clone size: few
D gene: -
CDR3 protein: CASSVDVNGGYGYTF
CDR3 DNA: TGTGCCAGCAGCGTAGATGTAAATGGGGGGTATGGCTACACCTTC

V gene: TRBV2
J gene: TRBJ1-5
clone size: once
D gene: -
CDR3 protein: CASSVNLGGNQPQHF
CDR3 DNA: TGTGCCAGCAGTGTGAATTTAGGAGGGAATCAGCCCCAGCATTTT

V gene: TRBV30
J gene: TRBJ1-2
clone size: once
D gene: -
CDR3 protein: CAGSQGLNYGYTF
CDR3 DNA: TGTGCCGGGTCTCAGGGGCTAAACTATGGCTACACCTTC

V gene: TRBV5-5
J gene: TRBJ2-6
clone size: -
D gene: TRBD1
CDR3 protein: CASSLVAQGAHGANVLTF
CDR3 DNA: TGTGCCAGCAGCTTGGTGGCACAGGGGGCGCACGGGGCCAACGTCCTGACTTTC

V gene: TRBV24-1
J gene: TRBJ1-4
clone size: -
D gene: -
CDR3 protein: CATSNGVGANEKLFF
CDR3 DNA: TGTGCCACCAGTAACGGGGTCGGGGCTAATGAAAAACTGTTTTTT

V gene: TRBV29-1
J gene: TRBJ1-2
clone size: -
D gene: TRBD1
CDR3 protein: CSVGTGGWDGYTF
CDR3 DNA: TGCAGCGTTGGGACAGGGGGCTGGGATGGCTACACCTTC

V gene: TRBV28
J gene: TRBJ1-2
clone size: -
D gene: TRBD1
CDR3 protein: CAILRQGEGYTF
CDR3 DNA: TGTGCCATTTTAAGACAGGGGGAAGGCTACACCTTC

V gene: TRBV5-6
J gene: TRBJ1-1
clone size: -
D gene: -
CDR3 protein: CASSLGWQRMNTEAFF
CDR3 DNA: TGTGCCAGCAGCTTGGGGTGGCAGAGGATGAACACTGAAGCTTTCTTT

V gene: TRBV19
J gene: TRBJ1-5
clone size: -
D gene: TRBD1
CDR3 protein: CASSRRTGENQPQHF
CDR3 DNA: TGTGCCAGTAGTAGAAGGACAGGGGAAAATCAGCCCCAGCATTTT

V gene: TRBV5-1
J gene: TRBJ2-2
clone size: -
D gene: TRBD1
CDR3 protein: CASSLLTGDTGELFF
CDR3 DNA: TGCGCCAGCAGCTTACTGACAGGGGACACCGGGGAGCTGTTTTTT

V gene: TRBV7-2
J gene: TRBJ2-7
clone size: -
D gene: TRBD2
CDR3 protein: CASSLQSGEHAEQYF
CDR3 DNA: TGTGCCAGCAGCTTACAGAGCGGGGAGCATGCCGAGCAGTACTTC

V gene: TRBV7-3
J gene: TRBJ2-1
clone size: -
D gene: TRBD2
CDR3 protein: CASSLAGGAINNEQFF
CDR3 DNA: TGTGCCAGCAGCTTAGCGGGAGGAGCCATAAACAATGAGCAGTTCTTC

V gene: TRBV2
J gene: TRBJ2-1
clone size: once
D gene: -
CDR3 protein: CASRPNGGNEQFF
CDR3 DNA: TGTGCCAGCAGACCAAATGGGGGGAATGAGCAGTTCTTC

V gene: TRBV24-1
J gene: TRBJ2-1
clone size: -
D gene: -
CDR3 protein: CATGEGDEQFF
CDR3 DNA: TGTGCCACCGGGGAAGGGGATGAGCAGTTCTTC

V gene: TRBV19
J gene: TRBJ2-7
clone size: -
D gene: -
CDR3 protein: CASRDSTGTYEQYF
CDR3 DNA: TGTGCCAGTAGAGACTCGACAGGAACCTACGAGCAGTACTTC

V gene: TRBV11-2
J gene: TRBJ1-2
clone size: -
D gene: TRBD1
CDR3 protein: CASSPDRARGYTF
CDR3 DNA: TGTGCCAGCAGTCCCGACAGGGCGAGGGGCTACACCTTC

V gene: TRBV5-1
J gene: TRBJ1-1
clone size: -
D gene: TRBD1
CDR3 protein: CASSLGDRGTEAFF
CDR3 DNA: TGCGCCAGCAGCTTGGGCGACAGGGGCACTGAAGCTTTCTTT

V gene: TRBV7-9
J gene: TRBJ2-5
clone size: -
D gene: -
CDR3 protein: CASSLALMEETQYF
CDR3 DNA: TGTGCCAGCAGCTTAGCCCTAATGGAAGAGACCCAGTACTTC

V gene: TRBV12-3/TRBV12-4
J gene: TRBJ2-4
clone size: -
D gene: -
CDR3 protein: CASSLQGNIQYF
CDR3 DNA: TGTGCCAGCAGTTTACAGGGAAACATTCAGTACTTC

V gene: TRBV18
J gene: TRBJ2-2
clone size: -
D gene: -
CDR3 protein: CASSPSGSLNTGELFF
CDR3 DNA: TGTGCCAGCTCACCTTCCGGGAGCCTGAACACCGGGGAGCTGTTTTTT

V gene: TRBV10-1
J gene: TRBJ1-4
clone size: -
D gene: -
CDR3 protein: CATGGETHNEKLFF
CDR3 DNA: TGCGCCACTGGGGGGGAAACTCATAATGAAAAACTGTTTTTT

V gene: TRBV11-2
J gene: TRBJ2-1
clone size: few
D gene: -
CDR3 protein: CASSATVLYNEQFF
CDR3 DNA: TGTGCCAGCAGCGCGACAGTACTATACAATGAGCAGTTCTTC

V gene: TRBV7-3
J gene: TRBJ2-1
clone size: -
D gene: TRBD2
CDR3 protein: CASSLAGTSGSLEQFF
CDR3 DNA: TGTGCCAGCAGCTTAGCCGGGACTAGCGGGAGTTTGGAGCAGTTCTTC

V gene: TRBV30
J gene: TRBJ1-2
clone size: once
D gene: TRBD1
CDR3 protein: CACQDRDYGYTF
CDR3 DNA: TGTGCCTGCCAGGACAGGGACTATGGCTACACCTTC

V gene: TRBV27
J gene: TRBJ2-1
clone size: -
D gene: -
CDR3 protein: CASSPWTQGTDEQFF
CDR3 DNA: TGTGCCAGCAGTCCCTGGACACAGGGTACCGATGAGCAGTTCTTC

V gene: TRBV5-1
J gene: TRBJ2-4
clone size: once
D gene: TRBD2
CDR3 protein: CASSSAGSGRGNIQYF
CDR3 DNA: TGCGCCAGCAGCTCAGCGGGTAGCGGGAGAGGGAACATTCAGTACTTC

V gene: TRBV15
J gene: TRBJ1-5
clone size: -
D gene: TRBD1
CDR3 protein: CATSSSGGINQPQHF
CDR3 DNA: TGTGCCACCAGCAGCTCAGGGGGGATCAATCAGCCCCAGCATTTT

V gene: TRBV25-1
J gene: TRBJ1-2
clone size: -
D gene: -
CDR3 protein: CASRSAATAYGYTF
CDR3 DNA: TGTGCCAGCAGATCTGCTGCGACAGCCTATGGCTACACCTTC

V gene: TRBV7-3
J gene: TRBJ2-3
clone size: -
D gene: TRBD2
CDR3 protein: CASSLSTSGTDTQYF
CDR3 DNA: TGTGCCAGCAGCTTATCGACTAGCGGGACAGATACGCAGTATTTT

V gene: TRBV18
J gene: TRBJ2-5
clone size: -
D gene: TRBD1
CDR3 protein: CASSQMTTGIETQYF
CDR3 DNA: TGTGCCAGCTCACAGATGACGACAGGGATAGAGACCCAGTACTTC

V gene: TRBV4-2
J gene: TRBJ2-3
clone size: -
D gene: TRBD2
CDR3 protein: CASSQKTSGSTDTQYF
CDR3 DNA: TGTGCCAGCAGCCAAAAGACTAGCGGGAGCACAGATACGCAGTATTTT

V gene: TRBV4-1
J gene: TRBJ2-7
clone size: -
D gene: TRBD1
CDR3 protein: CASSQEGTGSPYEQYF
CDR3 DNA: TGCGCCAGCAGCCAAGAAGGGACAGGGAGTCCCTACGAGCAGTACTTC

V gene: TRBV6-2/TRBV6-3
J gene: TRBJ1-5
clone size: -
D gene: -
CDR3 protein: CASSYGGGNQPQHF
CDR3 DNA: TGTGCCAGCAGTTACGGCGGGGGCAATCAGCCCCAGCATTTT

V gene: TRBV4-3
J gene: TRBJ1-2
clone size: -
D gene: -
CDR3 protein: CASSRTLRAGDNYGYTF
CDR3 DNA: TGCGCCAGCAGCCGCACTCTAAGGGCAGGGGACAACTATGGCTACACCTTC